The 27 T cell receptor beta chains below all came from one sample that was sequenced in a study of human T cells and chemical hapten exposure. TCRdb fed the RACE reads into MiXCR, producing one record per CDR3 protein. Of tens of thousands of distinct CDR3 sequences listed, about 11% are singletons. Sample time point: pre-sensitization, week 0. The treatment was: therapeutic diphenylcyclopropenone sensitization with weekly scalp DPC. The sample in question was whole blood, obtained in connection with sensitization to the hapten diphenylcyclopropenone (DPC). The receptors originated from a middle-aged woman with alopecia areata. Some clones in this sample may be carry-over from other donors' samples.

This rearrangement joins TRBV19 to TRBJ2-3, with 7 nucleotides matching TRBD1. The germline CDR1 and CDR2 sequences are LNHDA and SQIVND (reference sequence). The CDR3 consists of 16 residues. Trimming removed 5 bases from V and 0 bases from J; junction bases left unmatched: 8. The CDR3, as DNA: TGTGCCAGTAGTGGACCACAGGGGTGGAGCACAGATACGCAGTATTTT. Translated: CASSGPQGWSTDTQYF. Full variable domain (rest looked up from reference TRBV19 and TRBJ2-3): DGGITQSPKYLFRKEGQNVTLSCEQNLNHDAMYWYRQDPGQGLRLIYYSQIVNDFQKGDIAEGYSVSREKKESFPLTVTSAQKNPTAFYLCASSGPQGWSTDTQYFGPGTRLTVL.

This clonotype came up many times. The CDR3, as DNA: TGTGCCAGCAGCTTCCTTCCTGAGCAGTTCTTC. It translates to CASSFLPEQFF. The chain has TRBV7-2 and TRBJ2-1; D is unclear. The CDR3 has 11 amino acids. The germline V and J ends were trimmed by 3 bases and 9 bases, with 6 bases remaining between them. Per germline, CDR1 SGHTA and CDR2 FQGNSA.

This clonotype was recorded a few times. This chain joins TRBV7-2 and TRBJ2-7; no clear D gene. The germline gives CDR1 SGHTA, CDR2 FQGNSA. The V end lost 5 bases, the J end lost 6 bases, and 17 bases lay between the germline ends. There are 14 residues in the CDR3. CDR3 in amino acids: CASSPRSVGAEQYF. CDR3 in DNA: TGTGCCAGCAGCCCTAGGTCGGTTGGCGCCGAGCAGTACTTC.

A few counts support this clonotype. The rearrangement uses TRBV6-5 and TRBJ2-1; the D gene is possibly TRBD2 (7 bases). Germline V lookup: CDR1 MNHEY, CDR2 SVGAGI. V gave up 6 bases and J gave up 10 bases, with 19 bases separating them. The CDR3 has 14 amino acids. This CDR3 reads CASSSLGEGVEQFF. The CDR3, as DNA: TGTGCCAGCAGCTCCTTGGGGGAGGGGGTCGAGCAGTTCTTC.

V is TRBV25-1 and J is TRBJ2-5; 8 positions match TRBD1. The CDR3 is 14 amino acids. Germline values: CDR1 MGHDK, CDR2 SYGVNS. Losses at the gene ends were 4 bases for V and 2 bases for J; bases not matched to a gene: 3. The CDR3 spells CASSADRGQETQYF. In DNA form, the CDR3 reads TGTGCCAGCAGTGCCGACAGGGGTCAAGAGACCCAGTACTTC.

This chain links TRBV6-2 or TRBV6-3 with TRBJ1-1, with no clear D. The CDR3 loop spans 15 amino acids. Per germline, CDR1 MNHEY and CDR2 SVGEGT. Trimming left V 5 bases short and J 3 bases short, with 16 bases between. The CDR3 DNA reads TGTGCCAGCAGTAAAACCAGGAGACCCGACACTGAAGCTTTCTTT. This translates into CASSKTRRPDTEAFF.

The chain uses TRBV7-3 and TRBJ1-6, with D perhaps TRBD1 (6 bases). The ends were cut back, 1 base at V and 6 bases at J, with 7 bases in the middle. Germline CDR1 is SGHTA and CDR2 is FQGTGA. The CDR3 sequence is 14 residues long. The DNA of the CDR3 is TGTGCCAGCAGCTTAATGGGGGCTAATTCACCCCTCCACTTT. Its protein is CASSLMGANSPLHF.

This clonotype was seen a handful of times. This chain uses TRBV18 with TRBJ2-1; 7 nucleotides match TRBD1. V lost 0 bases to trimming and J lost 8 bases; unmatched junction nucleotides: 7. The CDR3 has 15 amino acids. From germline, CDR1 is KGHSH and CDR2 LQKENI. DNA for the CDR3: TGTGCCAGCTCACCACCGGGACAGTATGAGGATGAGCAGTTCTTC. Translating it yields CASSPPGQYEDEQFF. Filled out from reference TRBV18 and TRBJ2-1, the complete variable domain reads NAGVMQNPRHLVRRRGQEARLRCSPMKGHSHVYWYRQLPEEGLKFMVYLQKENIIDESGMPKERFSAEFPKEGPSILRIQQVVRGDSAAYFCASSPPGQYEDEQFFGPGTRLTVL.

This clonotype was counted ten times or more. This sequence joins TRBV7-2 and TRBJ2-3; D assignment may be TRBD1 or TRBD2 (6 bases each). V lost 5 bases and J lost 7, with 19 bases in between. Germline V CDR1 and CDR2: SGHTA, FQGNSA. CDR3 size: 15 residues. CDR3 sequence reads: CASSTAGGPQYTQYF. The CDR3 DNA sequence: TGTGCCAGCAGCACGGCCGGGGGCCCACAATATACGCAGTATTTT.

This clonotype was recorded many times. V usage is TRBV7-9 and J usage is TRBJ2-7, with 12 bases matching TRBD2. The length of the CDR3 is 15 residues. Trimming removed 4 bases from V and 5 bases from J; junction bases left unmatched: 6. Germline V lookup: CDR1 SEHNR, CDR2 FQNEAQ (reference sequence). This CDR3 reads CASSSRTSGNHEQYF. The CDR3 DNA sequence: TGTGCCAGCAGCTCCCGGACTAGCGGGAACCACGAGCAGTACTTC.

This clonotype was found many times. The V and J genes are TRBV24-1 and TRBJ2-3; the D gene is possibly TRBD2 (5 bases). The V gene lost 4 bases and the J gene lost 2 bases, with 12 bases spanning the gap. Germline V gives CDR1 KGHDR, CDR2 SFDVKD. This CDR3 has 15 amino acids. The CDR3 region has the DNA TGTGCCACCAGTGACCGAGCGGAAGCCACAGATACGCAGTATTTT. It is translated as CATSDRAEATDTQYF.

This clonotype appeared a few times. This chain connects TRBV6-5 to TRBJ1-1, with 7 bases matching TRBD1. Per germline, CDR1 MNHEY and CDR2 SVGAGI. The CDR3 extends over 13 amino acids. Trimming took 2 bases from V and 5 from J; bases not matched to a gene: 2. Written as DNA, the CDR3 is TGTGCCAGCAGTTACGGGGACAGAACTGAAGCTTTCTTT. This sequence encodes CASSYGDRTEAFF.

The sample holds a few counts of this clonotype. This sequence joins TRBV5-6 and TRBJ2-3, with TRBD2 matching over 8 bases. The germline gives CDR1 SGHDT, CDR2 YYEEEE. The CDR3 loop spans 16 amino acids. With V trimmed by 4 bases and J by 3 bases, 10 bases remained unmatched. CDR3: CASSLEGLGPTDTQYF. CDR3 DNA sequence: TGTGCCAGCAGCCTGGAGGGACTAGGACCGACAGATACGCAGTATTTT.

This clonotype occurred many times. The rearrangement links TRBV18 to TRBJ1-1; D uncertain. There are 14 residues in the CDR3. The germline V gene encodes CDR1 KGHSH and CDR2 LQKENI. V was clipped by 3 bases and J by 6 bases, with 14 bases between them. CDR3 loop: CASSPWTTPSEAFF. CDR3 DNA sequence: TGTGCCAGCTCACCCTGGACCACACCGTCTGAAGCTTTCTTT. Together with reference TRBV18 and TRBJ1-1, the CDR3 gives the full variable domain: NAGVMQNPRHLVRRRGQEARLRCSPMKGHSHVYWYRQLPEEGLKFMVYLQKENIIDESGMPKERFSAEFPKEGPSILRIQQVVRGDSAAYFCASSPWTTPSEAFFGQGTRLTVV.

This sequence joins TRBV4-1 and TRBJ1-2, with D tentatively TRBD1 (5 bases). The germline V gene has CDR1 MGHRA and CDR2 YSYEKL. This CDR3 is built from 17 residues. Trimming shortened V by 4 bases and J by 4 bases, and 22 bases separated the two germline ends. The CDR3 protein is CASSPKARDVGSYGYTF. DNA for the CDR3: TGCGCCAGCAGCCCCAAAGCCAGGGACGTTGGTTCCTATGGCTACACCTTC.

J is TRBJ2-1 and V is TRBV19, with 10 bases matching TRBD1. Losses at the gene ends were 1 base for V and 6 bases for J; bases not matched to a gene: 0. This CDR3 comprises 14 residues. CDR1 and CDR2 (germline): LNHDA, SQIVND (reference sequence). The CDR3 DNA sequence: TGTGCCAGTAGTATAGGGACAGGGGGCAATGAGCAGTTCTTC. This translates into CASSIGTGGNEQFF.

This clonotype was observed a handful of times. For the CDR3, the DNA is TGTGCCAGCAGCTTAGGAATCAACGGGGGGCTGAATACGCAGTATTTT. Protein product: CASSLGINGGLNTQYF. V gene TRBV7-3 combines with J gene TRBJ2-3; perhaps TRBD2 as D (7 bases). Trimming stripped 2 bases from V and 7 bases from J, with 19 bases between. The CDR3 has 16 amino acids. Germline loops: CDR1 SGHTA, CDR2 FQGTGA.

This clonotype turned up a few times. V is TRBV20-1 and J is TRBJ1-3; D may be TRBD1 (5 bases). V was trimmed by 6 bases and J by 4 bases, leaving 7 bases between them. The CDR3 totals 11 residues. Germline CDR1 reads DFQATT; CDR2 reads SNEGSKA (reference sequence). This chain's CDR3 is CSARDGNTIYF. CDR3 sequence (DNA): TGCAGTGCCCGGGACGGAAACACCATATATTTT.

This clonotype was found many times. V is TRBV5-3 and J is TRBJ1-1, with a weak D call TRBD1 (5 bases). TRBV5-3 is annotated as an ORF whose role is uncertain. The CDR3 extends over 14 amino acids. Trimming stripped 2 bases from V and 3 bases from J, with 11 bases between. This CDR3 is CARSFRAGDTEAFF. The CDR3 DNA follows: TGTGCCAGAAGCTTTAGGGCGGGGGACACTGAAGCTTTCTTT.

As regards this clonotype: At one end the junction does not follow the germline gene, possibly because of a read error. The V gene is TRBV28, the J gene TRBJ2-1, with a possible D match to TRBD1 (6 bases). The CDR3 is 18 amino acids. CDR1 and CDR2 from the germline V gene are MDHEN and SYDVKM. This CDR3 is CASTPIAQGRFSCNEQFF. DNA for the CDR3: TGTGCCAGCACCCCAATCGCTCAGGGGCGATTCTCCTGCAATGAGCAGTTCTTC.

The rearrangement links TRBV4-3 to TRBJ2-7, with a possible D match to TRBD1 (5 bases). The CDR3 has 14 amino acids. Germline CDR1 LGHNA, CDR2 YSLEER. Trimming left V 1 base short and J 2 bases short, with 9 bases between. CDR3 nucleotides: TGCGCCAGCAGCCAAGCCGCCAGGGCCTACGAGCAGTACTTC. Its translation: CASSQAARAYEQYF.

This chain joins TRBV15 and TRBJ2-3; tentatively, D is TRBD2 (6 bases). The CDR3 runs 17 residues. Germline V CDR1 and CDR2: LNHNV, YYDKDF (reference sequence). Trimming left V 2 bases short and J 4 bases short, with 19 bases between. The CDR3 DNA sequence: TGTGCCACCAGCAGATCAATCCTCCGGGGGTTGGCAGATACGCAGTATTTT. Its protein is CATSRSILRGLADTQYF.

This clonotype was seen only once. This sequence may be a read error, since a much larger clone differs from it by one base. The rearrangement uses TRBV28 and TRBJ2-1, with TRBD2 as a possible D gene (5 bases). The CDR3 is 15 residues long. The V gene's germline CDR1 is MDHEN and CDR2 SYDVKM. This chain's CDR3 is CACSPPGGGDNEQFF. The CDR3 nucleotides are TGTGCCTGCAGCCCTCCCGGAGGAGGTGACAATGAGCAGTTCTTC.

This clonotype was seen ten or more times. The J gene is TRBJ2-3, the V gene TRBV12-3 or TRBV12-4; D remains unclear. This CDR3 is 12 amino acids long. The V end lost 8 bases, the J end lost 0 bases, and 6 bases lay between the germline ends. For the CDR3, the DNA is TGTGCCAGCCGGCTAAGCACAGATACGCAGTATTTT. Translation gives CASRLSTDTQYF.

A remark on this clonotype: The junction and the germline gene differ at one end; a read error may be behind it. The CDR3 coding sequence is TGTGCCAGCCGGCCCGACACGCCGAACACCTGGGAGCTGTTTTTT. Translating it yields CASRPDTPNTWELFF. The rearrangement links TRBV28 to TRBJ2-2, with D unresolved. The CDR3 sequence is 15 residues long. Germline V lookup: CDR1 MDHEN, CDR2 SYDVKM.

This clonotype showed up many times. This sequence joins TRBV2 and TRBJ2-1; 7 bases map to TRBD1. CDR1 is SNHLY and CDR2 is FYNNEI in the germline V gene. This CDR3 region has 13 residues. J was trimmed by 3 bases and V by 6 bases; bases with no gene match: 2. For the CDR3, the DNA is TGTGCCAGCAGAGACAGGGACTACAATGAGCAGTTCTTC. It codes for CASRDRDYNEQFF.

The chain carries TRBV2 and TRBJ1-1; no clear D gene. V gave up 2 bases and J gave up 10 bases, with 11 bases separating them. Germline V CDR1 and CDR2: SNHLY, FYNNEI. This CDR3 contains 12 residues. CDR3 loop: CASSEYTSRAFF. The CDR3 bases are TGTGCCAGCAGTGAATATACCAGTAGAGCTTTCTTT. The full variable domain, rest sourced from reference TRBV2 and TRBJ1-1, is EPEVTQTPSHQVTQMGQEVILRCVPISNHLYFYWYRQILGQKVEFLVSFYNNEISEKSEIFDDQFSVERPDGSNFTLKIRSTKLEDSAMYFCASSEYTSRAFFGQGTRLTVV.